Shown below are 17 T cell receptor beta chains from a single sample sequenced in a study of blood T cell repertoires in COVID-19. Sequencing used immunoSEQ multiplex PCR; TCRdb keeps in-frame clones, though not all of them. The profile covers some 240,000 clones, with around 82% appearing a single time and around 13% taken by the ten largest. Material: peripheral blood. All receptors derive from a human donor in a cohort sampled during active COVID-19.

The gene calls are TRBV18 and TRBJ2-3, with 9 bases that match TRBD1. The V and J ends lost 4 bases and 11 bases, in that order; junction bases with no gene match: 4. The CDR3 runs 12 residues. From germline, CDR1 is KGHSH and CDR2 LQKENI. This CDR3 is CASSLDRGGQYF. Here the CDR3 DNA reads TGTGCCAGCTCACTGGACAGGGGCGGGCAGTATTTT. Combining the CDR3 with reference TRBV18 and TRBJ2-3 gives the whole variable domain NAGVMQNPRHLVRRRGQEARLRCSPMKGHSHVYWYRQLPEEGLKFMVYLQKENIIDESGMPKERFSAEFPKEGPSILRIQQVVRGDSAAYFCASSLDRGGQYFGPGTRLTVL.

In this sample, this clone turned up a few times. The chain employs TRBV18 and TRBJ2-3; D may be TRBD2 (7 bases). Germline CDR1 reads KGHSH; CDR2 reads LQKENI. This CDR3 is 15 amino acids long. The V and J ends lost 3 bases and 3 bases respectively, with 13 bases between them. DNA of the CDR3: TGTGCCAGCTCACCCTCTAGGGGGGGAACAGATACGCAGTATTTT. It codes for CASSPSRGGTDTQYF.

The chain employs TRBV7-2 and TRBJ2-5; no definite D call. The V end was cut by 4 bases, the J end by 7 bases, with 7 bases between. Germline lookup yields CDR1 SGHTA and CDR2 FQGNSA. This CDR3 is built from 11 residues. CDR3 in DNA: TGTGCCAGCAGCTCTCCGGGGACCCAGTACTTC. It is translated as CASSSPGTQYF. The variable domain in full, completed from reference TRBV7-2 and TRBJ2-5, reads GAGVSQSPSNKVTEKGKDVELRCDPISGHTALYWYRQSLGQGLEFLIYFQGNSAPDKSGLPSDRFSAERTGGSVSTLTIQRTQQEDSAVYLCASSSPGTQYFGPGTRLLVL.

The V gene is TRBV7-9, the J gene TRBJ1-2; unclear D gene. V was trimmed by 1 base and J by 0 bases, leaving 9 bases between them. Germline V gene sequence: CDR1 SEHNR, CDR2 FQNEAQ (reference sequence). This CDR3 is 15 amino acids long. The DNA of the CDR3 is TGTGCCAGCAGCTTAGATTTGGGCCCTAACTATGGCTACACCTTC. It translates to CASSLDLGPNYGYTF.

The DNA for the CDR3 is TGTGCCAGCCAACGTTCGGGGGTCACTAATGAAAAACTGTTTTTT. Translating gives CASQRSGVTNEKLFF. The gene calls are TRBV28 and TRBJ1-4; perhaps TRBD1 as D (5 bases). The V gene's germline CDR1 is MDHEN and CDR2 SYDVKM. This CDR3 has 15 residues. Trimming took 8 bases from V and 2 from J, leaving 15 bases between them.

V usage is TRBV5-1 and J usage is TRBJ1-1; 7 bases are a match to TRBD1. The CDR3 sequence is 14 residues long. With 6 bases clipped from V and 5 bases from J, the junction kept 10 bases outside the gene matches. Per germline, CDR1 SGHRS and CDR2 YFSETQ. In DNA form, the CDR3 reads TGCGCCAGCATGGATCAAGCAGGGGGGACTGAAGCTTTCTTT. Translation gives CASMDQAGGTEAFF. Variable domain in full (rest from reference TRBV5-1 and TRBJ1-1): KAGVTQTPRYLIKTRGQQVTLSCSPISGHRSVSWYQQTPGQGLQFLFEYFSETQRNKGNFPGRFSGRQFSNSRSEMNVSTLELGDSALYLCASMDQAGGTEAFFGQGTRLTVV.

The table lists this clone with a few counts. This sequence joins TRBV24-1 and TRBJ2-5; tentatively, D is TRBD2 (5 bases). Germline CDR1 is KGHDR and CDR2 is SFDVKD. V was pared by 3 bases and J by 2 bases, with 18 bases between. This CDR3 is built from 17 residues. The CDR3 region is CATSDPYQRTAQETQYF. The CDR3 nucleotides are TGTGCCACCAGTGATCCCTACCAGCGGACTGCACAAGAGACCCAGTACTTC.

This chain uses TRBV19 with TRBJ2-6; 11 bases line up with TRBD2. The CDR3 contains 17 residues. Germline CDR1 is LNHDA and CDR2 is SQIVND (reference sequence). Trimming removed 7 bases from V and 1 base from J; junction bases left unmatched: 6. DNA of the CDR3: TGTGCCAGTAAACCGGGACTAGCGGTTTCTGGGGCCAACGTCCTGACTTTC. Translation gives CASKPGLAVSGANVLTF.

Here the CDR3 reads CASRGQGRTEAFF. CDR3 sequence (DNA): TGTGCCAGCAGAGGACAGGGGAGGACTGAAGCTTTCTTT. The chain links TRBV2 to TRBJ1-1; 9 bases map to TRBD1. The CDR3 runs to 13 residues. V trimming: 6 bases; J trimming: 5 bases; junction bases outside the gene matches: 4. Germline assignment: CDR1 SNHLY and CDR2 FYNNEI.

The DNA of the CDR3 is TGTGCCACCAGCGGGACTATAGCGGGAGGGCGGGGCCGACCAACCGGGGAGCTGTTTTTT. This codes for CATSGTIAGGRGRPTGELFF. V is TRBV15 and J is TRBJ2-2; 11 bases map to TRBD2. J was trimmed by 5 bases and V by 5 bases; bases with no gene match: 19. Per germline, CDR1 LNHNV and CDR2 YYDKDF (reference sequence). CDR3 length: 20 residues.

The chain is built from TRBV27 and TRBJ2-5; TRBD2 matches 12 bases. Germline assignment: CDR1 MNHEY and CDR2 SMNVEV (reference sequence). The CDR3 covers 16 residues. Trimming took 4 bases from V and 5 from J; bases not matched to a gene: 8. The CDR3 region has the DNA TGTGCCAGCAGTTCGGCTAGCGGGAGGGCTAGGGAGACCCAGTACTTC. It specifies CASSSASGRARETQYF.

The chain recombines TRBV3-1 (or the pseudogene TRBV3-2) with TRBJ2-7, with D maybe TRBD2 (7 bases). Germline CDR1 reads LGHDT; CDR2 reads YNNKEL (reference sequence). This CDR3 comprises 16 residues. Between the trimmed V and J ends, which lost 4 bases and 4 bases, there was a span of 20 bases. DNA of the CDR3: TGTGCCAGCAGCCGAGAAGGGGGGGGCGCTCTTTACGAGCAGTACTTC. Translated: CASSREGGGALYEQYF.

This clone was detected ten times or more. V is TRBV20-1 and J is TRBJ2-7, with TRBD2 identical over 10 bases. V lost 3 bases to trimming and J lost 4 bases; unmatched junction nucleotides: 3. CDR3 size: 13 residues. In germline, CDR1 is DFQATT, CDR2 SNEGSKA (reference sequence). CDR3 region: CSASISGRYEQYF. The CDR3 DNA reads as TGCAGTGCTAGTATTAGCGGGAGGTACGAGCAGTACTTC.

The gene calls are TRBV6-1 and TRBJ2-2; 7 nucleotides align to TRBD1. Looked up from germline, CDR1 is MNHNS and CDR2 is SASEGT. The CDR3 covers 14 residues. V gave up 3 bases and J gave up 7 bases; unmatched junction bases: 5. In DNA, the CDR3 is TGTGCCAGCAGTGAGATAGGGACAGACGGGGAGCTGTTTTTT. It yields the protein CASSEIGTDGELFF.

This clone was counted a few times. The CDR3 region is CASSHLLDNEQFF. The CDR3 DNA is TGTGCCAGCAGCCACCTCCTCGACAATGAGCAGTTCTTC. The chain combines TRBV3-1 (or the pseudogene TRBV3-2) with TRBJ2-1, with D uncertain. V was pared by 3 bases and J by 5 bases, with 8 bases between. CDR3 length: 13 residues. Germline CDR1 LGHDT, CDR2 YNNKEL (reference sequence).

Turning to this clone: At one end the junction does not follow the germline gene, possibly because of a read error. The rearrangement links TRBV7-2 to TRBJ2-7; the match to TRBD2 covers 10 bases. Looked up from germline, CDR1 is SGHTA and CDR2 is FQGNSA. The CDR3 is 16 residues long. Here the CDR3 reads CASSIAPVAGGYEQYF. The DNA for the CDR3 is TGTGCCAGCAGCATAGCGCCGGTAGCGGGGGGCTACGAGCAGTACTTC.

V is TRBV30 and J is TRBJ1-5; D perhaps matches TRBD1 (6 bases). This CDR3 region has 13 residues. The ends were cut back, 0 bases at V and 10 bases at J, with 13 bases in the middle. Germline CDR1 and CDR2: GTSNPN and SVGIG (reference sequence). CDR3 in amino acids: CAWSVQGSGPQHF. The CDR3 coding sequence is TGTGCCTGGAGTGTACAGGGCTCGGGCCCCCAGCATTTT.